These T cell receptor beta chains were read from a single sample in a study of T cells in Graves' hyperthyroidism and ophthalmopathy. Via MiXCR, TCRdb re-called the multiplex PCR reads, giving one row per CDR3 protein. The sample has fewer than 300,000 distinct CDR3 sequences; 25% to 30% are singletons. Sequenced: blood. The receptors derive from a middle-aged man with Graves' hyperthyroidism that later progressed to Graves' ophthalmopathy. Each CDR3 is given with its conserved first and last residue.

j_call v_call cdr3_aa
TRBJ1-3 TRBV20-1 CQGVSGNTIYF
TRBJ2-7 TRBV18 CASSQYGGEHEQYF
TRBJ1-1 TRBV5-1 CASSEGWGLYTEAFF
TRBJ2-7 TRBV6-1 CASRNGRGEQYF
TRBJ1-3 TRBV19 CASSQGSGNTIYF
TRBJ2-5 TRBV3-1 CASSQDPLAETQYF
TRBJ2-7 TRBV18 CASSPDEREGPGSYEQYF
TRBJ2-5 TRBV9 CASSADRVGETQYF
TRBJ2-7 TRBV10-3 CATRDGGNYEQYF
TRBJ2-2 TRBV18 CASSPQSVTGTYTGELFF
TRBJ2-7 TRBV6-5 CATSLSGQPSYEQYF